Each of the 10 T cell receptor beta chains below was sequenced from the same sample in a study of monozygotic twins with inflammatory bowel disease. TCRdb re-called the 5' RACE reads, yielding one record per CDR3 amino acid sequence without DNA. The sample data list a few hundred thousand distinct CDR3 sequences. The sequenced sample consisted of blood. The receptors shown here come from a human donor with ulcerative colitis or Crohn's disease, or a healthy co-twin of an affected twin (not recorded which).

The V call is TRBV7-8, the J call TRBJ1-5; there is no DNA to check the TCRdb D call of TRBD1. Germline loops: CDR1 SGHVS, CDR2 FQNEAQ. The CDR3 is made up of 19 amino acids. CDR3 sequence: CASSKRTGSRVRGNQPQHF.

The chain carries TRBV20-1 and TRBJ2-2; TCRdb's D gene call, TRBD1, goes unchecked for lack of DNA. This CDR3 is built from 13 residues. Germline V CDR1 and CDR2: DFQATT, SNEGSKA (reference sequence). This CDR3 is CSARWGSTGELFF.

V usage is TRBV2 and J usage is TRBJ2-7; TCRdb indicates TRBD1, and absent DNA this call remains unverified. In germline, CDR1 is SNHLY, CDR2 FYNNEI. The CDR3 totals 13 residues. The CDR3 protein is CASRGTSLYEQYF.

The V and J genes are TRBV18 and TRBJ1-5. Germline V gives CDR1 KGHSH, CDR2 LQKENI. The CDR3 runs to 13 residues. The CDR3 loop is CASSPLDMGPQHF.

The rearrangement joins TRBV5-1 to TRBJ1-3; TCRdb calls TRBD1, which cannot be checked without DNA. Per the germline V gene, CDR1 is SGHRS and CDR2 is YFSETQ. This CDR3 has 16 residues. CDR3 region: CASSKDRGGEINTIYF.

The chain joins TRBV19 to TRBJ1-1. The CDR3 length is 13 residues. CDR1 and CDR2 (germline): LNHDA, SQIVND (reference sequence). The CDR3 loop reads CASSYLGSTEAFF.

CDR3 protein: CASSRRGGESRTDTQYF. The chain links TRBV11-3 to TRBJ2-3; TCRdb outputs TRBD2, but without DNA this stays unchecked. Looked up from germline, CDR1 is SGHNT and CDR2 is YENEEA. There are 17 residues in the CDR3. Combining the CDR3 with reference TRBV11-3 and TRBJ2-3 gives the whole variable domain EAGVVQSPRYKIIEKKQPVAFWCNPISGHNTLYWYLQNLGQGPELLIRYENEEAVDDSQLPKDRFSAERLKGVDSTLKIQPAELGDSAVYLCASSRRGGESRTDTQYFGPGTRLTVL.

V usage is TRBV7-2 and J usage is TRBJ2-3; TCRdb selects TRBD1, and the lack of DNA leaves this call unchecked. This CDR3 spans 15 amino acids. CDR1 is SGHTA and CDR2 is FQGNSA in the germline V gene. The CDR3: CASSFFPLGTDTQYF.

The genes are TRBV20-1 and TRBJ1-2; TCRdb lists TRBD1, though no DNA is available to test this call. CDR1 is DFQATT and CDR2 is SNEGSKA in the germline V gene (reference sequence). The CDR3 length is 18 residues. CDR3 sequence: CSARDREGTGIFNYGYTF.

CDR3 sequence: CSAYGTGAISNQPQHF. The chain recombines TRBV20-1 with TRBJ1-5; TCRdb reports TRBD1, a call that lacks DNA to check it against. The CDR3 is 16 amino acids. Germline CDR1 and CDR2: DFQATT and SNEGSKA (reference sequence).